One and the same sample provided the 27 T cell receptor beta chains below, sequenced in a study of cytomegalovirus exposure and HLA in healthy donors. In the PCR, 60 Vbeta and 13 Jbeta primers were used. The table came from immunoSEQ multiplex PCR; TCRdb's copy has only in-frame clones and leaves some out. The data show some 150,000 clones, around 88% seen once. The sequenced sample consisted of PBMCs. These receptors all stem from a woman aged 25 to 39 in good health and CMV-seronegative.

This clone was counted only a few times. The chain employs TRBV6-1 and TRBJ1-1; perhaps TRBD1 as D (5 bases). This CDR3 has 14 residues. Germline V gene sequence: CDR1 MNHNS, CDR2 SASEGT. V shed 4 bases and J shed 4 bases, with 13 bases lying between them. As DNA, the CDR3 is TGTGCCAGCAGTGGGGACCGGGAGGTCACTGAAGCTTTCTTT. Translation gives CASSGDREVTEAFF.

This chain uses TRBV27 with TRBJ2-2; TRBD1 matches 7 bases. The germline CDR1 and CDR2 sequences are MNHEY and SMNVEV (reference sequence). This CDR3 comprises 14 residues. The V gene end was trimmed by 3 bases and the J gene end by 8 bases; junction bases not matched to a gene: 6. The CDR3: CASSFIGGGGELFF. DNA for the CDR3: TGTGCCAGCAGTTTTATAGGGGGCGGGGGGGAGCTGTTTTTT.

The chain links TRBV11-2 to TRBJ2-7; 12 nucleotides agree with TRBD1. From germline, CDR1 is SGHAT and CDR2 FQNNGV. The CDR3 runs 13 residues. J was trimmed by 8 bases and V by 10 bases; bases with no gene match: 9. This CDR3 reads CATSRDRGLKQYF. The CDR3 region has the DNA TGTGCCACCTCCCGGGACAGGGGGCTGAAGCAGTACTTC.

V usage is TRBV6-6 and J usage is TRBJ1-5; possible D gene TRBD1, 5 bases. The CDR3 has 15 amino acids. Germline lookup yields CDR1 MNHNY and CDR2 SVGAGI (reference sequence). With 10 bases removed from V and 4 bases from J, the gap between germline ends came to 20 bases. The CDR3 DNA sequence: TGTGCCATCTCAGGGATCCCTAGGGGTAATCAGCCCCAGCATTTT. Its protein product is CAISGIPRGNQPQHF.

V gene TRBV27 combines with J gene TRBJ2-7, with D possibly being TRBD2 (6 bases). Germline loops: CDR1 MNHEY, CDR2 SMNVEV (reference sequence). V gave up 3 bases and J gave up 2 bases, with 11 bases separating them. The CDR3 extends over 14 amino acids. CDR3 bases: TGTGCCAGCAGTTTCGTCGGGGGAACCTACGAGCAGTACTTC. As protein: CASSFVGGTYEQYF.

V gene TRBV2 combines with J gene TRBJ1-4; 8 positions agree with TRBD1. Germline trimming cut 7 bases from V and 0 bases from J; bases unmatched to any gene: 13. The CDR3 is 18 residues long. The germline V gene has CDR1 SNHLY and CDR2 FYNNEI. In DNA form, the CDR3 reads TGTGCCAGCAAATGGGAAGACAGGGGTAGGCCAACTAATGAAAAACTGTTTTTT. Protein: CASKWEDRGRPTNEKLFF. Full variable domain (missing parts from reference TRBV2 and TRBJ1-4): EPEVTQTPSHQVTQMGQEVILRCVPISNHLYFYWYRQILGQKVEFLVSFYNNEISEKSEIFDDQFSVERPDGSNFTLKIRSTKLEDSAMYFCASKWEDRGRPTNEKLFFGSGTQLSVL.

The chain links TRBV29-1 to TRBJ2-6, with 7 bases fitting TRBD1. CDR3 size: 16 residues. Per germline, CDR1 SQVTM and CDR2 ANQGSEA. Germline trimming cut 5 bases from V and 0 bases from J; bases unmatched to any gene: 7. The CDR3 sequence: CSVSGTDNSGANVLTF. For the CDR3, the DNA is TGCAGCGTTTCCGGGACAGATAACTCTGGGGCCAACGTCCTGACTTTC.

This clone was found a few times. The chain has TRBV5-6 and TRBJ2-7; no clear D. The length of the CDR3 is 15 residues. V gave up 2 bases and J gave up 4 bases, with 16 bases separating them. Germline lookup yields CDR1 SGHDT and CDR2 YYEEEE. CDR3 residues: CASSFEPLPRYEQYF. DNA for the CDR3: TGTGCCAGCAGCTTTGAGCCGCTCCCTAGGTACGAGCAGTACTTC.

As to this clone: One end of the junction does not line up with germline, which may come from a read error. V and J are TRBV28 and TRBJ2-3; 9 bases match TRBD1. Germline V gene sequence: CDR1 MDHEN, CDR2 SYDVKM. The CDR3 runs 16 residues. The CDR3 DNA reads TGTGCCACCGAAGTTCCGGGACAGGGAAGCATAGATACGCAGTATTTT. Translation: CATEVPGQGSIDTQYF.

The count of this clone is one. The V gene is TRBV19, the J gene TRBJ1-1; D remains ambiguous. Per the germline V gene, CDR1 is LNHDA and CDR2 is SQIVND (reference sequence). Trimming removed 5 bases from V and 1 base from J, with 11 bases in between. The CDR3 loop spans 14 amino acids. CDR3: CASSPHPGNTEAFF. DNA of the CDR3: TGTGCCAGTAGTCCCCACCCCGGGAACACTGAAGCTTTCTTT. The full variable domain, completed using reference TRBV19 and TRBJ1-1, is DGGITQSPKYLFRKEGQNVTLSCEQNLNHDAMYWYRQDPGQGLRLIYYSQIVNDFQKGDIAEGYSVSREKKESFPLTVTSAQKNPTAFYLCASSPHPGNTEAFFGQGTRLTVV.

The chain couples TRBV27 to TRBJ2-2; D gene unclear. CDR1 MNHEY and CDR2 SMNVEV come from the germline V gene (reference sequence). Trimming cost V 2 bases and J 1 base, with 8 bases left between them. The CDR3 loop spans 15 amino acids. The CDR3 nucleotides read TGTGCCAGCAGTTTACTATCGGTGAACACCGGGGAGCTGTTTTTT. It translates to CASSLLSVNTGELFF.

V usage is TRBV29-1 and J usage is TRBJ2-5, with D tentatively TRBD1 (5 bases). V dropped 7 bases and J dropped 0 bases, with 9 bases sitting between them. CDR3 size: 12 residues. From germline, CDR1 is SQVTM and CDR2 ANQGSEA. CDR3 in DNA: TGCAGCGCCGGACACTACCAAGAGACCCAGTACTTC. Translating gives CSAGHYQETQYF.

The table lists this clone with a count of one. The chain has TRBV25-1 and TRBJ1-1; 7 bases line up with TRBD1. Germline V gives CDR1 MGHDK, CDR2 SYGVNS. The V gene end was trimmed by 1 base and the J gene end by 4 bases; junction bases not matched to a gene: 6. This CDR3 contains 15 residues. The CDR3 here is CASSESHRGVTEAFF. DNA of the CDR3: TGTGCCAGCAGTGAATCCCACAGGGGTGTCACTGAAGCTTTCTTT.

This chain connects TRBV5-1 to TRBJ2-7; D not resolved. V lost 1 base and J 0 bases, leaving 8 bases between the germline ends. This CDR3 contains 14 residues. Germline V lookup: CDR1 SGHRS, CDR2 YFSETQ. CDR3 loop: CASSLSYSSYEQYF. In DNA, the CDR3 is TGCGCCAGCAGCTTGAGCTATAGCTCCTACGAGCAGTACTTC. Drawing the rest from reference TRBV5-1 and TRBJ2-7, the complete variable domain is KAGVTQTPRYLIKTRGQQVTLSCSPISGHRSVSWYQQTPGQGLQFLFEYFSETQRNKGNFPGRFSGRQFSNSRSEMNVSTLELGDSALYLCASSLSYSSYEQYFGPGTRLTVT.

V is TRBV28 and J is TRBJ1-1, with a possible D match to TRBD1 (6 bases). Looked up from germline, CDR1 is MDHEN and CDR2 is SYDVKM. This CDR3 region has 14 residues. V lost 7 bases and J lost 2, with 14 bases in between. In nucleotides, the CDR3 is TGTGCCAGCAATTCGGACAGACTCAACACTGAAGCTTTCTTT. This encodes CASNSDRLNTEAFF.

This clone was seen a single time. The chain couples TRBV5-1 to TRBJ1-1; TRBD1 is a possible D gene (6 bases). Trimming removed 2 bases from V and 5 bases from J, with 13 bases in between. CDR1 is SGHRS, CDR2 YFSETQ, per germline. This CDR3 comprises 14 residues. CDR3 loop: CASSFQGRGTEAFF. The CDR3 DNA reads as TGCGCCAGCAGCTTTCAGGGGAGGGGTACTGAAGCTTTCTTT.

The rearrangement uses TRBV6-1 and TRBJ2-5, with D unresolved. Per the germline V gene, CDR1 is MNHNS and CDR2 is SASEGT. This CDR3 comprises 16 residues. Trimming took off 0 bases at V and 1 base at J, with 12 bases between the two ends. This CDR3 is CASSEASITAQETQYF. As DNA, the CDR3 is TGTGCCAGCAGTGAAGCGAGTATCACAGCCCAAGAGACCCAGTACTTC.

This clone was seen a few times. This chain joins TRBV7-2 and TRBJ1-1; 7 nucleotides align to TRBD1. The J segment lost 2 bases and the V segment lost 5 bases, leaving 8 bases of the junction unmatched. Germline CDR1 SGHTA, CDR2 FQGNSA. This CDR3 has 15 amino acids. This chain's CDR3 is CASSREGAANTEAFF. DNA of the CDR3: TGTGCCAGCAGCCGCGAGGGGGCCGCAAACACTGAAGCTTTCTTT.

The rearrangement links TRBV6-5 to TRBJ1-2; TRBD1 is a possible D gene (6 bases). Germline V lookup: CDR1 MNHEY, CDR2 SVGAGI. V lost 10 bases and J lost 8, with 17 bases in between. The CDR3 consists of 12 residues. The CDR3 loop is CATVGGRGGYTF. Here the CDR3 DNA reads TGTGCCACCGTAGGGGGGCGGGGGGGCTACACCTTC.

This clone has just a few counts. The rearrangement links TRBV5-6 to TRBJ2-1, with D possibly being TRBD1 (5 bases). CDR3 length: 16 amino acids. CDR1 is SGHDT, CDR2 YYEEEE, per germline. V was trimmed by 0 bases and J by 7 bases, leaving 17 bases between them. This CDR3 reads CASSLGQGRSTNEQFF. The CDR3 nucleotides read TGTGCCAGCAGCTTGGGGCAGGGAAGGAGTACGAATGAGCAGTTCTTC.

The V and J genes are TRBV19 and TRBJ2-5; D is possibly TRBD2 (7 bases). TRBJ2-7 matches the DNA end more closely, so the J call is doubtful. Germline assignment: CDR1 LNHDA and CDR2 SQIVND (reference sequence). The CDR3 runs to 15 residues. CDR3 residues: CASSMIGGRGYEQYF. The CDR3 nucleotides read TGTGCCAGTAGTATGATCGGGGGGCGCGGGTACGAGCAGTACTTC.

This sequence joins TRBV18 and TRBJ1-2, with D uncertain. The CDR3 loop spans 13 amino acids. V was pared by 6 bases and J by 1 base, with 9 bases between. CDR1 KGHSH and CDR2 LQKENI come from the germline V gene. The CDR3 is CASSSRNNYGYTF. In DNA form, the CDR3 reads TGTGCCAGCTCGTCCAGGAATAACTATGGCTACACCTTC.

The chain carries TRBV11-3 and TRBJ2-1; D is possibly TRBD2 (6 bases). This CDR3 has 13 amino acids. Germline V gives CDR1 SGHNT, CDR2 YENEEA. V gave up 0 bases and J gave up 8 bases, with 8 bases separating them. Here the CDR3 DNA reads TGTGCCAGCAGCTTAGAACTAGCCCATGAGCAGTTCTTC. Translated, it gives CASSLELAHEQFF.

With regard to this clone: A junction boundary mismatches the germline segment, possibly from a read error. The gene calls are TRBV28 and TRBJ1-3; perhaps TRBD1 as D (6 bases). Germline V CDR1 and CDR2: MDHEN, SYDVKM. The CDR3 spans 16 residues. In DNA form, the CDR3 reads TGTGCCAGCAGTCCTACAGGGAGAAATAGTGGAAACACTATATATTTT. Protein: CASSPTGRNSGNTIYF.

This clone has just one count. The chain combines TRBV6-6 with TRBJ2-1; 9 bases line up with TRBD2. Per the germline V gene, CDR1 is MNHNY and CDR2 is SVGAGI (reference sequence). V trimming: 2 bases; J trimming: 2 bases; junction bases outside the gene matches: 4. This CDR3 is built from 16 residues. The CDR3 nucleotides read TGTGCCAGCAGTTACACTGGGACTAGCACCTACAATGAGCAGTTCTTC. As protein: CASSYTGTSTYNEQFF.

The V call is TRBV6-4, the J call TRBJ2-2; 9 positions match TRBD2. Germline V gives CDR1 MRHNA, CDR2 SNTAGT. The CDR3 length is 14 residues. V trimming: 6 bases; J trimming: 10 bases; junction bases outside the gene matches: 9. The CDR3 sequence is CASREGLASKELFF. The CDR3 DNA reads as TGTGCCAGCAGAGAGGGACTAGCTTCGAAGGAGCTGTTTTTT.

This clone showed up just once. CDR3 amino acids: CASSLKRERNEQFF. CDR3 coding DNA: TGTGCCAGCAGCTTGAAGCGGGAGAGGAATGAGCAGTTCTTC. V is TRBV11-1 and J is TRBJ2-1; TRBD2 agrees at 8 bases. Germline assignment: CDR1 SGHAT and CDR2 FQDESV (reference sequence). Germline trimming cut 3 bases from V and 7 bases from J; bases unmatched to any gene: 5. CDR3 length equals 14 residues. The whole variable domain, remainder taken from reference TRBV11-1 and TRBJ2-1, is EAEVAQSPRYKITEKSQAVAFWCDPISGHATLYWYRQILGQGPELLVQFQDESVVDDSQLPKDRFSAERLKGVDSTLKIQPAELGDSAMYLCASSLKRERNEQFFGPGTRLTVL.